These 32 T cell receptor beta chains originate from one sample sequenced in a study of blood T cell repertoires in COVID-19. Measured with immunoSEQ multiplex PCR; TCRdb has only the in-frame clones, and not every one. The sample contains roughly 100,000 clones, 87% of which appear only once. The specimen sequenced was peripheral blood. The receptors originated from a man aged 50 to 59 with acute or convalescent COVID-19.

The chain is built from TRBV11-3 and TRBJ1-1, with D tentatively TRBD1 (6 bases). V lost 1 base and J 4 bases, leaving 7 bases between the germline ends. The germline V gene has CDR1 SGHNT and CDR2 YENEEA. This CDR3 has 13 amino acids. The CDR3 protein is CASSLGRGTEAFF. The CDR3 DNA is TGTGCCAGCAGCTTAGGCAGGGGCACTGAAGCTTTCTTT.

The chain couples TRBV6-4 to TRBJ2-7, with TRBD1 matching 7 bases. V lost 6 bases and J lost 2; bases outside the gene matches: 19. CDR1 and CDR2 (germline): MRHNA, SNTAGT. The CDR3 extends over 18 amino acids. As DNA, the CDR3 is TGTGCCAGCAGCAAAAACCGGGACAGCTCATCCACGACCTACGAGCAGTACTTC. Its protein is CASSKNRDSSSTTYEQYF.

The V call is TRBV24-1, the J call TRBJ2-2, with TRBD1 matching 9 bases. The germline V gene has CDR1 KGHDR and CDR2 SFDVKD. CDR3 length: 16 residues. J lost 6 bases, V lost 6 bases, and 10 bases had no gene match. In DNA, the CDR3 is TGTGCCACCAGTACTACAGGGGGCTTTTTTCCCGGGGAGCTGTTTTTT. It encodes CATSTTGGFFPGELFF.

The chain employs TRBV21-1 and TRBJ2-1; the table's TRBD2 call for D was not verified on the DNA. TRBV21-1 is noted as a pseudogene. The CDR3 length is 13 residues. The CDR3 sequence is CASSRGLNNEQFF. The CDR3 DNA is TGTGCCAGCAGCAGGGGACTCAACAATGAGCAGTTCTTC.

CDR3 in DNA: TGTGCCACCCGGACAGATTTCAATTCACCCCTCCACTTT. It yields the protein CATRTDFNSPLHF. The V and J genes are TRBV15 and TRBJ1-6; tentatively, D is TRBD1 (6 bases). Germline CDR1 and CDR2: LNHNV and YYDKDF (reference sequence). CDR3 length: 13 amino acids. Trimming took 8 bases from V and 7 from J, leaving 12 bases between them.

This chain links TRBV7-9 with TRBJ1-6; TRBD1 might be the D (5 bases). The germline V and J ends were trimmed by 5 bases and 7 bases, with 12 bases remaining between them. This CDR3 contains 14 residues. CDR1 and CDR2 from the germline V gene are SEHNR and FQNEAQ (reference sequence). This CDR3 reads CASSRGQWNSPLHF. In DNA, the CDR3 is TGTGCCAGCAGCCGCGGACAATGGAATTCACCCCTCCACTTT. Full variable domain (outside the CDR3, taken from reference TRBV7-9 and TRBJ1-6): DTGVSQNPRHKITKRGQNVTFRCDPISEHNRLYWYRQTLGQGPEFLTYFQNEAQLEKSRLLSDRFSAERPKGSFSTLEIQRTEQGDSAMYLCASSRGQWNSPLHFGNGTRLTVT.

The chain combines TRBV4-1 with TRBJ2-1, with 9 bases matching TRBD2. Germline loops: CDR1 MGHRA, CDR2 YSYEKL. V lost 0 bases to trimming and J lost 4 bases; unmatched junction nucleotides: 4. This CDR3 is built from 16 residues. The CDR3 nucleotides read TGCGCCAGCAGCCAAGAAGAGCTAGCGGGGTACAATGAGCAGTTCTTC. Translated: CASSQEELAGYNEQFF.

The J gene is TRBJ1-5, the V gene TRBV19; D is uncertain. The V and J ends lost 3 bases and 0 bases respectively, with 15 bases between them. The CDR3 covers 17 residues. Germline CDR1 and CDR2: LNHDA and SQIVND (reference sequence). The CDR3 region is CASSIRPSGVSNQPQHF. The CDR3, as DNA: TGTGCCAGTAGTATCCGCCCCTCGGGTGTTAGCAATCAGCCCCAGCATTTT.

V is TRBV11-3 and J is TRBJ2-3, with TRBD1 matching 8 bases. CDR3 length equals 15 residues. Trimming took 5 bases from V and 6 from J; bases not matched to a gene: 10. Germline CDR1 is SGHNT and CDR2 is YENEEA. The CDR3 DNA reads as TGTGCCAGCAGCCAGGCCGGGACAGGAGACGATACGCAGTATTTT. It yields the protein CASSQAGTGDDTQYF.

The J gene is TRBJ1-5, the V gene TRBV7-9; weak D call: TRBD1 (5 bases). The CDR3 sequence is 15 residues long. Germline loops: CDR1 SEHNR, CDR2 FQNEAQ (reference sequence). Trimming took off 1 base at V and 1 base at J, with 8 bases between the two ends. The CDR3 bases are TGTGCCAGCAGCTTAGGACAGAACAGCAATCAGCCCCAGCATTTT. This codes for CASSLGQNSNQPQHF. The entire variable domain, with the rest obtained from reference TRBV7-9 and TRBJ1-5, is as follows: DTGVSQNPRHKITKRGQNVTFRCDPISEHNRLYWYRQTLGQGPEFLTYFQNEAQLEKSRLLSDRFSAERPKGSFSTLEIQRTEQGDSAMYLCASSLGQNSNQPQHFGDGTRLSIL.

This sequence joins TRBV3-1 (or the pseudogene TRBV3-2) and TRBJ2-2; no clear D. This CDR3 region has 12 residues. V was trimmed by 5 bases and J by 7 bases, leaving 8 bases between them. CDR1 and CDR2 from the germline V gene are LGHDT and YNNKEL (reference sequence). The CDR3 nucleotides read TGTGCCAGCAGCAGTAGAGGCGGGGAGCTGTTTTTT. The encoded protein is CASSSRGGELFF.

V usage is TRBV7-9 and J usage is TRBJ2-1; TRBD2 matches 11 bases. The germline V gene encodes CDR1 SEHNR and CDR2 FQNEAQ (reference sequence). V was clipped by 5 bases and J by 7 bases; unmatched bases: 7. This CDR3 region has 15 residues. The DNA of the CDR3 is TGTGCCAGCAGCCCCCAGACTAGCGGGGTTAATGAGCAGTTCTTC. Residues: CASSPQTSGVNEQFF.

The chain uses TRBV5-5 and TRBJ2-7; D gene uncertain. The CDR3 runs to 13 residues. Deletions cut 0 bases from V and 7 bases from J, with 11 bases between. Germline-derived CDR1 and CDR2 are SGHKS and YYEKEE (reference sequence). CDR3 amino acids: CASSLEISREQYF. CDR3 in DNA: TGTGCCAGCAGCTTGGAGATATCTAGGGAGCAGTACTTC. Complete variable domain (other parts from reference TRBV5-5 and TRBJ2-7): DAGVTQSPTHLIKTRGQQVTLRCSPISGHKSVSWYQQVLGQGPQFIFQYYEKEERGRGNFPDRFSARQFPNYSSELNVNALLLGDSALYLCASSLEISREQYFGPGTRLTVT.

This clone is a singleton in its sample. The chain employs TRBV5-1 and TRBJ2-1; no clear D. The CDR3 spans 15 residues. Germline assignment: CDR1 SGHRS and CDR2 YFSETQ. Trimming shortened V by 0 bases and J by 8 bases, and 15 bases separated the two germline ends. CDR3 coding DNA: TGCGCCAGCAGCTTGGATGGCAAGAACCTCGATGAGCAGTTCTTC. This encodes CASSLDGKNLDEQFF.

The V gene is TRBV2, the J gene TRBJ2-7; the match to TRBD1 covers 9 bases. V was clipped by 9 bases and J by 6 bases; unmatched bases: 3. CDR1 is SNHLY and CDR2 is FYNNEI in the germline V gene. The CDR3 length is 11 residues. CDR3 in amino acids: CARGTGSEQYF. The CDR3 region has the DNA TGTGCCAGAGGGACAGGGAGCGAGCAGTACTTC.

The chain employs TRBV5-1 and TRBJ2-3; tentatively, D is TRBD2 (5 bases). The CDR3 spans 13 residues. Germline V gene sequence: CDR1 SGHRS, CDR2 YFSETQ. Trimming removed 7 bases from V and 5 bases from J, with 14 bases in between. CDR3 sequence: CASGTRLGDTQYF. The CDR3 nucleotides are TGCGCCAGCGGAACTAGGCTAGGAGATACGCAGTATTTT.

The gene calls are TRBV24-1 and TRBJ2-1; perhaps TRBD1 as D (6 bases). The CDR3 contains 14 residues. Germline V lookup: CDR1 KGHDR, CDR2 SFDVKD. V was trimmed by 5 bases and J by 7 bases, leaving 14 bases between them. The DNA for the CDR3 is TGTGCCACCAGTGCCGCAGGGGTGGGGAATGAGCAGTTCTTC. It specifies CATSAAGVGNEQFF.

The rearrangement uses TRBV27 and TRBJ2-3; TRBD2 matches at 8 bases. From germline, CDR1 is MNHEY and CDR2 SMNVEV (reference sequence). The trim removed 7 bases at V and 2 bases at J, leaving 11 bases unmatched. This CDR3 region has 16 residues. The chain's CDR3 is CASTRGGRTLTDTQYF. CDR3 nucleotides: TGTGCCAGCACCCGCGGCGGGAGGACTCTCACAGATACGCAGTATTTT.

V and J are TRBV27 and TRBJ2-7; 13 bases align to TRBD2. This CDR3 is 15 amino acids long. With 5 bases clipped from V and 6 bases from J, the junction kept 7 bases outside the gene matches. Per germline, CDR1 MNHEY and CDR2 SMNVEV (reference sequence). CDR3: CASSPMGLAGPEQYF. The DNA for the CDR3 is TGTGCCAGCAGTCCGATGGGACTAGCGGGACCCGAGCAGTACTTC.

The chain recombines TRBV4-1 with TRBJ2-3; a weak D match, TRBD1 (5 bases). Looked up from germline, CDR1 is MGHRA and CDR2 is YSYEKL. This CDR3 is built from 16 residues. V dropped 2 bases and J dropped 2 bases, with 14 bases sitting between them. The CDR3 nucleotides are TGCGCCAGCAGCCAAAGTAGGTGGGGCTACACAGATACGCAGTATTTT. As protein: CASSQSRWGYTDTQYF.

This chain joins TRBV5-4 and TRBJ2-7, with 7 bases aligning to TRBD2. Germline V CDR1 and CDR2: SGHNT, YYREEE (reference sequence). V lost 0 bases and J lost 3; bases outside the gene matches: 6. CDR3 size: 15 residues. The CDR3 is CASSLGLAANYEQYF. The CDR3 nucleotides read TGTGCCAGCAGCTTGGGTCTAGCGGCCAACTACGAGCAGTACTTC.

The rearrangement links TRBV5-1 to TRBJ2-1; possibly TRBD1 for D (6 bases). Germline-derived CDR1 and CDR2 are SGHRS and YFSETQ. This CDR3 comprises 14 residues. V shed 3 bases and J shed 4 bases, with 11 bases lying between them. The CDR3 reads CASSWGPGYNEQFF. The DNA of the CDR3 is TGCGCCAGCAGCTGGGGGCCGGGGTACAATGAGCAGTTCTTC.

In its sample, this clone was seen once. CDR3 loop: CASRGSNQERELFF. The CDR3 DNA follows: TGCGCCAGCAGGGGGAGCAACCAGGAGCGGGAGCTGTTTTTT. The J gene is TRBJ2-2, the V gene TRBV5-1, with a weak D call TRBD2 (5 bases). The V end was cut by 5 bases, the J end by 9 bases, with 17 bases between. Germline CDR1 SGHRS, CDR2 YFSETQ. The length of the CDR3 is 14 residues.

The V call is TRBV5-1, the J call TRBJ1-2, with 8 bases aligning to TRBD1. Unmatched junction bases numbered 10, after V lost 3 bases and J lost 3 bases. This CDR3 region has 16 residues. In germline, CDR1 is SGHRS, CDR2 YFSETQ. CDR3 residues: CASSYMTGDVDYGYTF. CDR3 nucleotide sequence: TGCGCCAGCAGCTATATGACAGGGGACGTTGACTATGGCTACACCTTC.

The chain links TRBV27 to TRBJ2-6; 7 bases agree with TRBD2. Losses at the gene ends were 8 bases for V and 0 bases for J; bases not matched to a gene: 10. The CDR3 contains 17 residues. Germline CDR1 MNHEY, CDR2 SMNVEV (reference sequence). The CDR3 DNA reads as TGTGCCAGCCGGCGGGGAGGGCCAAGCTCTGGGGCCAACGTCCTGACTTTC. Amino acid sequence: CASRRGGPSSGANVLTF.

The genes are TRBV24-1 and TRBJ2-7, with TRBD1 matching over 9 bases. Germline CDR1 KGHDR, CDR2 SFDVKD. V shed 4 bases, J shed 7 bases, and the junction held 7 bases outside the gene matches. This CDR3 is built from 14 residues. The CDR3 is CATSDRTGANEQYF. Here the CDR3 DNA reads TGTGCCACCAGTGACAGGACAGGGGCTAATGAGCAGTACTTC.

This clone showed up just a few times. CDR3 bases: TGTGCCAGTAGCTCGGACCCCCGGGGGGGAAACATTCAGTACTTC. Translation: CASSSDPRGGNIQYF. The chain couples TRBV19 to TRBJ2-4, with 8 bases fitting TRBD2. With V trimmed by 6 bases and J by 6 bases, 10 bases remained unmatched. The germline V gene encodes CDR1 LNHDA and CDR2 SQIVND (reference sequence). CDR3 length equals 15 residues.

This chain uses TRBV12-2 with TRBJ2-2; TRBD1 is the table's D call, not checked against the DNA. TRBV12-2 is listed as a pseudogene. CDR3 length: 18 residues. CDR3 nucleotide sequence: TGTGCAAGTCGCCCCGGGACAGGGTCCACTCGAAACACCGGGGAGCTGTTTTTT. Amino acids: CASRPGTGSTRNTGELFF.

This chain joins TRBV30 and TRBJ1-1; the match to TRBD1 covers 7 bases. Trimming at V came to 2 bases and at J to 3 bases, leaving 3 bases not matched to a gene. The CDR3 is 13 residues long. CDR1 GTSNPN and CDR2 SVGIG come from the germline V gene (reference sequence). The CDR3 DNA reads TGTGCCTGGAGTACTACAGGGGACACTGAAGCTTTCTTT. It yields the protein CAWSTTGDTEAFF.

With regard to this clone: Other DNA sequences from this sample encode an identical CDR3 as well. The chain has TRBV5-1 and TRBJ1-1; 9 bases are shared with TRBD1. CDR1 is SGHRS and CDR2 is YFSETQ in the germline V gene. This CDR3 comprises 14 residues. J lost 1 base, V lost 3 bases, and 1 base had no gene match. CDR3 DNA sequence: TGCGCCAGCAGCTCGGGACAGGGGAACACTGAAGCTTTCTTT. Translating gives CASSSGQGNTEAFF.

The rearrangement uses TRBV6-5 and TRBJ1-2, with D possibly matching TRBD1 (6 bases). V was trimmed by 0 bases and J by 8 bases, leaving 10 bases between them. Per the germline V gene, CDR1 is MNHEY and CDR2 is SVGAGI. This CDR3 is built from 13 residues. The CDR3 spells CASSYSTGHGYTF. CDR3 DNA: TGTGCCAGCAGTTACTCGACAGGACACGGCTACACCTTC.

The rearrangement uses TRBV5-1 and TRBJ2-1; 11 nucleotides match TRBD2. CDR1 is SGHRS and CDR2 is YFSETQ in the germline V gene. The CDR3 consists of 15 residues. V gave up 3 bases and J gave up 5 bases; unmatched junction bases: 4. The CDR3 region is CASSSGLAGHNEQFF. The CDR3 bases are TGCGCCAGCAGCTCTGGACTAGCGGGCCACAATGAGCAGTTCTTC.